This TCR beta chain came from a study of blood T cell repertoires in COVID-19. Authors' processing steps: Reference gene primer amplification yielded estimated nucleated cell counts. Data came from immunoSEQ multiplex PCR; TCRdb stores just in-frame clones and leaves some out. For V, J and clone size, that table is used; D and trimming come from the DNA. The sample carries 130,000 to 150,000 clones, around 80% recorded once. V gave up 6 bases and J gave up 6 bases; unmatched junction bases: 3. The CDR3 has 12 residues. Per germline, CDR1 LNHDA and CDR2 SQIVND (reference sequence). The specimen sequenced was peripheral blood. The chain carries TRBV19 and TRBJ1-2; TRBD1 agrees at 8 bases. The TCR sequence derives from a man aged 60-69 years with active or convalescent COVID-19. CDR3 DNA: TGTGCCAGTAGACAGGGGGTCAATGGCTACACCTTC. It yields the protein CASRQGVNGYTF. Full variable domain (remainder filled in from reference TRBV19 and TRBJ1-2): DGGITQSPKYLFRKEGQNVTLSCEQNLNHDAMYWYRQDPGQGLRLIYYSQIVNDFQKGDIAEGYSVSREKKESFPLTVTSAQKNPTAFYLCASRQGVNGYTFGSGTRLTVV.